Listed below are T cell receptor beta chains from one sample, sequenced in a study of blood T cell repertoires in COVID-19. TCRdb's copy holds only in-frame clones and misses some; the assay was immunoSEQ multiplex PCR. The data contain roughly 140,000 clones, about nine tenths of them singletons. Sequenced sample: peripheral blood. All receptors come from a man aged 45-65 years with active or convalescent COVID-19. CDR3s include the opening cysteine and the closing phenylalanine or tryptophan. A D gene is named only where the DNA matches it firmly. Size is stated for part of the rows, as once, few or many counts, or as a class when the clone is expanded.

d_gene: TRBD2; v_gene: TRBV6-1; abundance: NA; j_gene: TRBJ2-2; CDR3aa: CASSERGGRVAGELFF; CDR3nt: TGTGCCAGCAGTGAGAGAGGCGGGAGGGTCGCCGGGGAGCTGTTTTTT
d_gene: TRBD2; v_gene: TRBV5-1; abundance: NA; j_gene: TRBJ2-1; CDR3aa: CASSLEGRVSYNEQFF; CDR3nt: TGCGCCAGCAGCTTGGAGGGGAGGGTCAGCTACAATGAGCAGTTCTTC
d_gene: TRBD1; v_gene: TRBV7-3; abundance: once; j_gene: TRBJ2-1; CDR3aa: CASSLSRTGSYSYNEQFF; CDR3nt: TGTGCCAGCAGCTTAAGCAGGACAGGGAGCTACTCCTACAATGAGCAGTTCTTC
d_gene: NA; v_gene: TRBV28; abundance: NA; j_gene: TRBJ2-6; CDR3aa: CASTPPPVGANVLTF; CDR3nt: TGTGCCAGCACTCCACCCCCGGTGGGGGCCAACGTCCTGACTTTC
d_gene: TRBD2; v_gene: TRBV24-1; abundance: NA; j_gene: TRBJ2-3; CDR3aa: CATSGGLADTQYF; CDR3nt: TGTGCCACCAGTGGCGGACTAGCAGATACGCAGTATTTT
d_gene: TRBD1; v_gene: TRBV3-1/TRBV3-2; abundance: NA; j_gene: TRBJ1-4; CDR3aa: CASSLRQGGEKLFF; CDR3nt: TGTGCCAGCAGCCTGCGACAGGGGGGAGAAAAACTGTTTTTT
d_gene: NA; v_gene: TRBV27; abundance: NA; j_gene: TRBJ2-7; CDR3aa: CASSLGDSSYEQYF; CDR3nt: TGTGCCAGCAGTTTAGGGGACTCCTCCTACGAGCAGTACTTC
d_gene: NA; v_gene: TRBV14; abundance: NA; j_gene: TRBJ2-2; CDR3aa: CASSLTGFVTGELFF; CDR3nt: TGTGCCAGCAGCCTAACAGGGTTTGTCACCGGGGAGCTGTTTTTT
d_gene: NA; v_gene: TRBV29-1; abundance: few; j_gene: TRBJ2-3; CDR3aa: CSVGGTDTQYF; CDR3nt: TGCAGCGTAGGGGGCACAGATACGCAGTATTTT
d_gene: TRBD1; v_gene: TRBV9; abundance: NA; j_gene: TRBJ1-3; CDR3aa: CASSGPGQGARGNTIYF; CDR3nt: TGTGCCAGCAGCGGCCCGGGACAGGGGGCTCGTGGAAACACCATATATTTT
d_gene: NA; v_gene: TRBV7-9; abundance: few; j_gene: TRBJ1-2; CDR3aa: CASRGGAGEAYGYTF; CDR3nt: TGTGCCAGCCGCGGGGGTGCGGGTGAGGCGTATGGCTACACCTTC
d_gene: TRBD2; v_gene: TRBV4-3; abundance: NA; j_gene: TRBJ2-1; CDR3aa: CASSQDLAGGADEQFF; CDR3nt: TGCGCCAGCAGCCAAGATTTGGCGGGAGGGGCCGATGAGCAGTTCTTC
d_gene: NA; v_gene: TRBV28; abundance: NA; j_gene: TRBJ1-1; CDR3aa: CASRTTAKTEAFF; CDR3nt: TGTGCCAGCAGGACGACTGCGAAAACTGAAGCTTTCTTT
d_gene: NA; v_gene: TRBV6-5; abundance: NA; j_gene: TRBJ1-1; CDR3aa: CASSYGGGAKNTEAFF; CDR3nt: TGTGCCAGCAGTTACGGGGGAGGGGCGAAGAACACTGAAGCTTTCTTT
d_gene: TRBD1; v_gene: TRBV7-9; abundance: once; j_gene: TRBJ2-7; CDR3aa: CASSFETGGSEQYF; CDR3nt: TGTGCCAGCAGCTTCGAGACAGGGGGTAGCGAGCAGTACTTC
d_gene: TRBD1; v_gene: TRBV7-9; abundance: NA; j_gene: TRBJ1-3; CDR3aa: CASSAGTGGNTIYF; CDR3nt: TGTGCCAGCAGCGCCGGGACAGGCGGAAACACCATATATTTT
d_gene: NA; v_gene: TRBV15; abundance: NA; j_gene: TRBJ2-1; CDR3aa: CATSRNLRTGYNEQFF; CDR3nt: TGTGCCACCAGCAGAAATTTGCGGACTGGCTACAATGAGCAGTTCTTC
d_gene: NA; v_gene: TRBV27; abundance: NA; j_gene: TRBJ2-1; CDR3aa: CASSPWDSPGHEQFF; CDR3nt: TGTGCCAGCAGTCCCTGGGACTCGCCTGGCCATGAGCAGTTCTTC
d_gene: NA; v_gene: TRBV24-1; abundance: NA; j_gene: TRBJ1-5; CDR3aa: CATSGRGSQPQHF; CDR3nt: TGTGCCACCAGTGGGAGGGGCAGTCAGCCCCAGCATTTT
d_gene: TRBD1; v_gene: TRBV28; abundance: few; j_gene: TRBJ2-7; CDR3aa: CASRSTGTGFYEQYF; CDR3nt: TGTGCCAGCAGGTCTACCGGGACAGGGTTCTACGAGCAGTACTTC
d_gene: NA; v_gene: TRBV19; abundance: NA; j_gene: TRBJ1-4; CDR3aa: CASSLDSATNEKLFF; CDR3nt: TGTGCCAGTAGTTTAGACAGTGCAACTAATGAAAAACTGTTTTTT
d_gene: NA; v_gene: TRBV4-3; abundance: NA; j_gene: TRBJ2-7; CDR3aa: CASSQGLTKEQYF; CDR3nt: TGCGCCAGCAGCCAAGGCCTGACAAAGGAGCAGTACTTC
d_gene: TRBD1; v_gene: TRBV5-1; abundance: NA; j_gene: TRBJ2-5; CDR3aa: CASSLMTGVVKETQYF; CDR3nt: TGCGCCAGCAGCTTAATGACAGGGGTCGTAAAAGAGACCCAGTACTTC
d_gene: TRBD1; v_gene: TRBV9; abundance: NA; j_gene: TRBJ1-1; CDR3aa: CASSVTGANTEAFF; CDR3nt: TGTGCCAGCAGCGTGACAGGGGCGAACACTGAAGCTTTCTTT
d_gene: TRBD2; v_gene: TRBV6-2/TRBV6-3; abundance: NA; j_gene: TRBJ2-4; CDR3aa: CASSYRPAGERNIQYF; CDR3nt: TGTGCCAGCAGTTACCGGCCAGCGGGAGAGAGAAACATTCAGTACTTC
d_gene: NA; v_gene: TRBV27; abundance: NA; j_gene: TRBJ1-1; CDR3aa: CASNPQGRGVPEAFF; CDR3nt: TGTGCCAGCAACCCCCAGGGCAGGGGAGTACCTGAAGCTTTCTTT
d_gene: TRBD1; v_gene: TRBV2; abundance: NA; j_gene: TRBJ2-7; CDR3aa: CASSYRNIQGEQYF; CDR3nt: TGTGCCAGCAGTTACCGCAATATACAGGGGGAGCAGTACTTC
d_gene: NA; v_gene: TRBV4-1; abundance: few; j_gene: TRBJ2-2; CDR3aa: CASSQNPPGAFPGELFF; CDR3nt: TGCGCCAGCAGCCAAAATCCCCCCGGAGCCTTCCCCGGGGAGCTGTTTTTT
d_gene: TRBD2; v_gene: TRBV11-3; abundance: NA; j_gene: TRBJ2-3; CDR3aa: CASSYGTSGNPSTDTQYF; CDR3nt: TGTGCCAGCAGCTACGGGACTAGCGGCAACCCTAGCACAGATACGCAGTATTTT
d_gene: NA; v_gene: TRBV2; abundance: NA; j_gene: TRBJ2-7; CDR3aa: CASSDLQEPVGEQYF; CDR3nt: TGTGCCAGCAGCGATTTACAGGAACCCGTGGGGGAGCAGTACTTC
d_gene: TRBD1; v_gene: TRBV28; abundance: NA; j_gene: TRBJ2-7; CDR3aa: CASKTGTVTYEQYF; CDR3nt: TGTGCCAGCAAAACCGGGACAGTCACCTACGAGCAGTACTTC
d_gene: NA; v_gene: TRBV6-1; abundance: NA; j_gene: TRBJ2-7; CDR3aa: CASSERSRTAGEQYF; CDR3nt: TGTGCCAGCAGTGAAAGATCGAGAACGGCGGGGGAGCAGTACTTC
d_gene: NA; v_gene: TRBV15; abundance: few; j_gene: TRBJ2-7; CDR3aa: CATSRRTGSYEQYF; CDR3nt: TGTGCCACCAGCAGGAGGACTGGTTCCTACGAGCAGTACTTC
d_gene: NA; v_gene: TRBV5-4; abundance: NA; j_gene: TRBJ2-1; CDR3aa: CASSLNSYNEQFF; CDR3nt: TGTGCCAGCAGTTTAAACTCCTACAATGAGCAGTTCTTC
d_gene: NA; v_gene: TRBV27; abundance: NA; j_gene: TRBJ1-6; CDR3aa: CASSQRKDSPLHF; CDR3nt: TGTGCCAGCAGTCAGCGGAAGGATTCACCCCTCCACTTT
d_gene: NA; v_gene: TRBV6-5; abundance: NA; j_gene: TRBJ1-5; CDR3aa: CASSSWRSNQPQHF; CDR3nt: TGTGCCAGCAGTTCGTGGAGAAGCAATCAGCCCCAGCATTTT
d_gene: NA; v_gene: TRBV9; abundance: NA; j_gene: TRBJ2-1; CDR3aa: CASSFQVAPNEQFF; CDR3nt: TGTGCCAGCAGCTTCCAGGTAGCGCCCAATGAGCAGTTCTTC
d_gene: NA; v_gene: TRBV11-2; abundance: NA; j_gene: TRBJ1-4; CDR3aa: CASSTGIKEKLFF; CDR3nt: TGTGCCAGTTCGACAGGCATAAAGGAAAAACTGTTTTTT
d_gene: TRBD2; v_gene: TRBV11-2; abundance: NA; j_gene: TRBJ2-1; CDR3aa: CASSPRLAGDYEQFF; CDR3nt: TGTGCCAGCAGCCCGAGACTAGCGGGAGACTATGAGCAGTTCTTC
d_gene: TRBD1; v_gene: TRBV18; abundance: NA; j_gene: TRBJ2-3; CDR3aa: CASSPVQTGAAGDTQYF; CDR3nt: TGTGCCAGCTCACCAGTCCAGACAGGGGCCGCGGGGGATACGCAGTATTTT
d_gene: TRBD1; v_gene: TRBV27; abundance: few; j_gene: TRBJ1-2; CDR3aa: CASSKGTGVGYGYTF; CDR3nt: TGTGCCAGCAGTAAAGGGACAGGGGTCGGCTATGGCTACACCTTC
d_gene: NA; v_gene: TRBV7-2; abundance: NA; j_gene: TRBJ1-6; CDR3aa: CASSLGGGYNSPLHF; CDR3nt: TGTGCCAGCAGCCTAGGAGGCGGGTATAATTCACCCCTCCACTTT
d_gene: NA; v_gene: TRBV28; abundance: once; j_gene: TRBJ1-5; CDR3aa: CASAGWGGSQPQHF; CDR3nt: TGTGCCAGCGCGGGGTGGGGTGGGTCACAGCCCCAGCATTTT
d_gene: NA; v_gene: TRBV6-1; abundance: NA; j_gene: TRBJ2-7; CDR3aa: CASSEKRWVSYF; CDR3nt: TGTGCCAGCAGTGAAAAGAGGTGGGTTTCGTACTTC
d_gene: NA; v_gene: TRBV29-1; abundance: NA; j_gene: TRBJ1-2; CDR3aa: CSVDTQGAYGYTF; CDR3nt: TGCAGCGTTGATACGCAGGGTGCATATGGCTACACCTTC
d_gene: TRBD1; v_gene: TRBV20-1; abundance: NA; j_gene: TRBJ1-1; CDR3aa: CSATDRANTEAFF; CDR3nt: TGCAGTGCTACTGACAGGGCGAACACTGAAGCTTTCTTT
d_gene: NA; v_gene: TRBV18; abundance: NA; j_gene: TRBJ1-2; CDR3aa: CASSRPQNGYTF; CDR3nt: TGTGCCAGCTCACGGCCTCAAAATGGCTACACCTTC
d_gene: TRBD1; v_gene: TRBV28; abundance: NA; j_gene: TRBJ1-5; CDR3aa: CASSFGVGYRGKPGNQPQHF; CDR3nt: TGTGCCAGCAGTTTCGGGGTGGGGTACAGGGGGAAACCAGGCAATCAGCCCCAGCATTTT
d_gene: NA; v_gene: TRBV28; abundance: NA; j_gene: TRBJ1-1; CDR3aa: CASRPELTGFTEAFF; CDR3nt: TGTGCCAGCAGGCCGGAGCTTACAGGGTTCACTGAAGCTTTCTTT
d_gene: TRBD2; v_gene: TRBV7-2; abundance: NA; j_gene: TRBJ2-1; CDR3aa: CASSTTSGTYNEQFF; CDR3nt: TGTGCCAGCTCGACGACTAGCGGGACCTACAATGAGCAGTTCTTC
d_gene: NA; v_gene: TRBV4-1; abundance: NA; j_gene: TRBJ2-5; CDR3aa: CASSQDLIQTQYF; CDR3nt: TGCGCCAGCAGCCAAGATCTTATCCAGACCCAGTACTTC
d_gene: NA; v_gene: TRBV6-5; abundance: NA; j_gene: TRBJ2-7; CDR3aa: CASSYGIGLEQYF; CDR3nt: TGTGCCAGCAGTTACGGCATAGGACTCGAGCAGTACTTC
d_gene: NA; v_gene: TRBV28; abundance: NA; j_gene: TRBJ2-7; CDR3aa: CASSGDPSFGSPIEQYF; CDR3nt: TGTGCCAGCAGCGGTGACCCGAGTTTCGGGAGTCCAATCGAGCAGTACTTC